This T cell receptor beta chain comes out of a study of regulatory T cells in long-lasting Graves disease. From germline, CDR1 is DFQATT and CDR2 SNEGSKA (reference sequence). The CDR3 has 15 residues. The V end was cut by 4 bases, the J end by 0 bases, with 14 bases between. According to the study, TCR beta libraries were built with iRepertoire HTBI primers and CDR3-region Arm-PCR. One entry per CDR3 protein, called by TCRdb with MiXCR from the multiplex PCR reads. The sample comprises approximately 470,000 distinct CDR3 sequences, about 17% of which are singletons, and more than 9% rests with the top ten. Documented time point: newly diagnosed GD, antithyroid drugs for less than 3 months. PBMC-derived RNA was used for the TCR library. This same sample was also taken into another study, of T cells in Graves' hyperthyroidism and ophthalmopathy. From that report: Absent ophthalmopathy progression within 18 months defined stable Graves' hyperthyroidism.

The chain employs TRBV20-1 and TRBJ2-3; D ambiguous. The source material was peripheral blood mononuclear cells (PBMCs), sampled at new diagnosis, from a patient treated with antithyroid drugs. The receptor was derived from a man aged 35 to 55 with Graves disease. This CDR3 is CSAMFGPLSTDTQYF. CDR3 in DNA: TGCAGTGCTATGTTCGGACCGCTAAGCACAGATACGCAGTATTTT.